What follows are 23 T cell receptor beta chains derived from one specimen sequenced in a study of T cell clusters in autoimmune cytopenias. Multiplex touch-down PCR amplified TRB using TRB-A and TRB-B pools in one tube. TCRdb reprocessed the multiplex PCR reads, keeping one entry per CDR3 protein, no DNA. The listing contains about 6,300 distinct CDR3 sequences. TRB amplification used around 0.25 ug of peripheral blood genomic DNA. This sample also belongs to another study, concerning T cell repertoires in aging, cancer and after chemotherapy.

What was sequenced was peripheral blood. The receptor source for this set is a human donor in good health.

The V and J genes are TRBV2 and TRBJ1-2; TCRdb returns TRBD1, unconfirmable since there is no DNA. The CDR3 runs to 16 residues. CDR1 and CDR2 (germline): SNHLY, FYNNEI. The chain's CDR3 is CASSEYGIWGGYGYTF.

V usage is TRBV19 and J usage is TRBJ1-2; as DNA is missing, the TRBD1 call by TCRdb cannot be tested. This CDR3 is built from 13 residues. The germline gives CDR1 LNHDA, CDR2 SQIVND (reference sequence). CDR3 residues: CASSGQGLRGYTF.

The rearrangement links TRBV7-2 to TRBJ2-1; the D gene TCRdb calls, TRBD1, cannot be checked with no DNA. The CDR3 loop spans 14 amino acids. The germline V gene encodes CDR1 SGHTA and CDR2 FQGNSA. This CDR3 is CASSLALQGDEQFF.

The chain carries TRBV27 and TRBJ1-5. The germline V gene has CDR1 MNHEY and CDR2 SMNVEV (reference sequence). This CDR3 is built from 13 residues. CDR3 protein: CASSLSPVQPQHF.

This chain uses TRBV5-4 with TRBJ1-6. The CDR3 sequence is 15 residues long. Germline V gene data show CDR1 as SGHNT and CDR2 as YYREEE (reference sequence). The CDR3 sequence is CARSFISSYNSPLHF.

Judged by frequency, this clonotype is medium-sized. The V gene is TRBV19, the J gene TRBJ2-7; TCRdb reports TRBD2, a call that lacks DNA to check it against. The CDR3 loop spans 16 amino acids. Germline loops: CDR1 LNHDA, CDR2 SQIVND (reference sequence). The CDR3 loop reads CASSAMRTSRAYEQYF.

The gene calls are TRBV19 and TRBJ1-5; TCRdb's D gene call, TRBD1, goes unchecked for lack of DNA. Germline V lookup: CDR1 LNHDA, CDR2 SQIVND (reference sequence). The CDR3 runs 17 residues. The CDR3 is CASSIGRVTGQNQPQHF.

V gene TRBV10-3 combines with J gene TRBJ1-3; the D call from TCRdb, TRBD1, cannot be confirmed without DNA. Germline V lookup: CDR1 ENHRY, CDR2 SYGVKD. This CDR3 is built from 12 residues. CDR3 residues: CAIKGQGDTIYF.

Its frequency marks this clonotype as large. CDR3 sequence reads: CASSDGWGTGLTNEKLFF. The rearrangement joins TRBV6-1 to TRBJ1-4; TCRdb designates TRBD1, a call that cannot be tested without DNA. Germline loops: CDR1 MNHNS, CDR2 SASEGT. This CDR3 spans 18 amino acids.

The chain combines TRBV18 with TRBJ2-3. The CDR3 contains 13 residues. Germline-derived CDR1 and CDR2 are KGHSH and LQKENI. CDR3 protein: CVSSPGLANTQYF.

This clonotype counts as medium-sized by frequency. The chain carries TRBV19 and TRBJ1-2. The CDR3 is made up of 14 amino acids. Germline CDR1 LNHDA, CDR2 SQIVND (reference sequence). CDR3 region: CASSIPQSNGGYTF.

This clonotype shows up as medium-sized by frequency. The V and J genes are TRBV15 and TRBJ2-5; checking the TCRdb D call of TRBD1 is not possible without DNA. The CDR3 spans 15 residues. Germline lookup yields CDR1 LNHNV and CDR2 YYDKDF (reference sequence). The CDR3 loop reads CATSRDSVPQETQYF.

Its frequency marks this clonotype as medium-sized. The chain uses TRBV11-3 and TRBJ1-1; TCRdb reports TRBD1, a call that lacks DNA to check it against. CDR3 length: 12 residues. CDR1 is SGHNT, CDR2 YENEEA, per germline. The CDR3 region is CASSFQRGGVFF.

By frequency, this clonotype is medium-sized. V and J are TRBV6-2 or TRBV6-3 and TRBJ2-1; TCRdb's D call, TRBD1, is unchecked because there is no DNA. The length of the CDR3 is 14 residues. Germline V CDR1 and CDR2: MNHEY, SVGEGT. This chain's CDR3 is CASTDRADYNEQFF.

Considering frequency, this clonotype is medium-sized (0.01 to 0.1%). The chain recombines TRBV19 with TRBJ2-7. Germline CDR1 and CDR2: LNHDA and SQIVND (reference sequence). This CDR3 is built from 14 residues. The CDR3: CASSYLDRSYEQYF.

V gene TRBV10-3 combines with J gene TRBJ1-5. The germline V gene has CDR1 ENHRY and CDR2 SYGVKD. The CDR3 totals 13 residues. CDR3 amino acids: CAISEGGNQPQHF.

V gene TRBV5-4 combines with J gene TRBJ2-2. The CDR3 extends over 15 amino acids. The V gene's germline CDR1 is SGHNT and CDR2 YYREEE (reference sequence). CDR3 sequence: CASSLIEVNTGELFF.

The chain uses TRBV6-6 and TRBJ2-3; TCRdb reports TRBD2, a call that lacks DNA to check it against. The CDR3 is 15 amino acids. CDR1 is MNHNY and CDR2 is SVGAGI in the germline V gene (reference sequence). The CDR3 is CASRVGGGLTDTQYF.

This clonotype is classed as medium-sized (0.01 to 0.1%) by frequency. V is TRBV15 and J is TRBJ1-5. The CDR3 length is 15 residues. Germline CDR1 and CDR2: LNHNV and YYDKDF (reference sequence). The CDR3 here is CATSRGVGSNQPQHF.

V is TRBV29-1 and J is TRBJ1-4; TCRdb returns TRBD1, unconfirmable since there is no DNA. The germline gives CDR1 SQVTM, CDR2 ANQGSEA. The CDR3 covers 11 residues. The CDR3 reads CSGQEGGGLFF.

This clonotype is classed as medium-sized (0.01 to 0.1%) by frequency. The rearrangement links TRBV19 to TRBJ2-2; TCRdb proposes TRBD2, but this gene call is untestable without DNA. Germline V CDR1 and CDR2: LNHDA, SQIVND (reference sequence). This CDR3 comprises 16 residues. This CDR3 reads CASSIVHGPSTGELFF.

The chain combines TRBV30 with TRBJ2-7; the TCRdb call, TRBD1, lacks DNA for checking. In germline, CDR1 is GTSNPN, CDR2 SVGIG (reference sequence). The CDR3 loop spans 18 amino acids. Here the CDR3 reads CAWSVRRSLGTEHYEQYF.

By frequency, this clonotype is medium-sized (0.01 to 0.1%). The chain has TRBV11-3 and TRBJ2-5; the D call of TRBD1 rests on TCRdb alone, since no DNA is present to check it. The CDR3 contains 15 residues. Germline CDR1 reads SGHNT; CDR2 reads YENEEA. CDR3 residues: CASSLLGGHQETQYF.